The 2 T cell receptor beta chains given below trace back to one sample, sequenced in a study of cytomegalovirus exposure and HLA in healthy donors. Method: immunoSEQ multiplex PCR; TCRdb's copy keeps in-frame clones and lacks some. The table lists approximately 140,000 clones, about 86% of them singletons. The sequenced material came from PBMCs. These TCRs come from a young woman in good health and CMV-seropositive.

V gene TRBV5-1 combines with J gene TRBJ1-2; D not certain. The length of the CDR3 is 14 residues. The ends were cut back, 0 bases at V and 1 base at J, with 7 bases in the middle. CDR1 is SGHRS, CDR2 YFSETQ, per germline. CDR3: CASSLEQFNYGYTF. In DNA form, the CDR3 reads TGCGCCAGCAGCTTGGAACAGTTTAACTATGGCTACACCTTC.

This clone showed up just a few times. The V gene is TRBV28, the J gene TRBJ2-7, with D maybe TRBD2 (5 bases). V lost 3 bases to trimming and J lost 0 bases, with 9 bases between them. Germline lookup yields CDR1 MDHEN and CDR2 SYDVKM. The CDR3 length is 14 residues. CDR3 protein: CASSFGGGSYEQYF. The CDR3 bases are TGTGCCAGCAGTTTTGGCGGAGGCTCCTACGAGCAGTACTTC. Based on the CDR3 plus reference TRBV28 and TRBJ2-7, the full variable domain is DVKVTQSSRYLVKRTGEKVFLECVQDMDHENMFWYRQDPGLGLRLIYFSYDVKMKEKGDIPEGYSVSREKKERFSLILESASTNQTSMYLCASSFGGGSYEQYFGPGTRLTVT.